This T cell receptor beta chain originates from a study of vaccination and CD4 T cells after COVID-19. Study-wide context: Post-COVID draws followed diagnosis by a median around 100 days (range 35 to 161). The study, taken as a whole, reports: In convalescent patients, 304 of 307 vaccine-specific clones were spike mono-reactive. Although the median of SARS-CoV-2-reactive clonotypes rose from about 20 to 38, the change was not significant.

With 1 base clipped from V and 6 bases from J, the junction kept 2 bases outside the gene matches. In germline, CDR1 is DFQATT, CDR2 SNEGSKA (reference sequence). The CDR3 is 13 amino acids. Treatment denoted: roughly 11-day PBMC culture with coronavirus spike peptide pools or control peptides (ViraFEST assay). Under the ViraFEST approach, antigen-specific T cells were expanded with peptide pools and TCRs subsequently sequenced. This clonotype was seen a handful of times. Antigen: not known. Cultured CD4+ T cell DNA was sequenced using the Oncomine TCR Beta short-read assay. TCRdb re-called the PCR reads with MiXCR, one entry per CDR3 protein. This sample has 9,000 to 13,000 distinct CDR3 sequences; roughly two thirds occur once, and the top ten carry 26%.

The sample in question was CD4+ T cells from blood, cultured in vitro, obtained before SARS-CoV-2 vaccination. The receptor was isolated from a human donor who had recovered from COVID-19. The chain carries TRBV20-1 and TRBJ1-5, with 8 bases aligning to TRBD1. The CDR3 reads CSARGQGAQPQHF. The CDR3 DNA sequence: TGCAGTGCTAGAGGCCAGGGGGCTCAGCCCCAGCATTTT.